This note documents a single T cell receptor beta chain sequence. The authors' processing: For nucleated cells, counts were estimated from reference gene primer amplification. The method was immunoSEQ multiplex PCR; TCRdb's version includes in-frame clones alone and lacks a portion of them. D and trimming come from the DNA, and the V and J calls and clone size come from that table. Here the sample spans roughly 140,000 clones, roughly 80% being singletons. This sample was taken from a study of blood T cell repertoires in COVID-19. About the study: Sources were T cells, B-cell-depleted T cells, or PBMCs; the material itself was cDNA or gDNA.

Germline CDR1 MDHEN, CDR2 SYDVKM. V was trimmed by 3 bases and J by 5 bases, leaving 14 bases between them. CDR3 length: 15 amino acids. This sequence was found in a man in his sixties or seventies with acute or convalescent COVID-19. The specimen sequenced was peripheral blood. V is TRBV28 and J is TRBJ1-5, with D unresolved. The CDR3 loop is CASSLTRQLHQPQHF. CDR3 nucleotides: TGTGCCAGCAGTTTGACTCGGCAGCTCCATCAGCCCCAGCATTTT.